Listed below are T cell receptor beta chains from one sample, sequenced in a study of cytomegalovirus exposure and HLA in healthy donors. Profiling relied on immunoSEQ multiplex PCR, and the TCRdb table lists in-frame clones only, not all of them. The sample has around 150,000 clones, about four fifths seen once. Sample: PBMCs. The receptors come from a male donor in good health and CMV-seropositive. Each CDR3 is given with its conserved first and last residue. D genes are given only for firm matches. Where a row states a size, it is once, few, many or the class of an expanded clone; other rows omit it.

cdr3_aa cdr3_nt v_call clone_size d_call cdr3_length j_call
CASSSGLAGGSGANVLTF TGTGCCAGCAGCTCGGGACTAGCGGGGGGCTCTGGGGCCAACGTCCTGACTTTC TRBV9 NA TRBD2 18 TRBJ2-6
CASSQDPLGNSNQPQHF TGCGCCAGCAGCCAAGACCCACTAGGTAATAGCAATCAGCCCCAGCATTTT TRBV5-1 NA NA 17 TRBJ1-5
CASSSSGTIREQFF TGTGCCAGCAGCTCGTCCGGGACTATCAGGGAGCAGTTCTTC TRBV5-4 NA TRBD2 14 TRBJ2-1
CASSLGDRAASPLHF TGTGCCAGCAGCTTGGGTGACAGGGCTGCATCGCCCCTCCACTTT TRBV5-4 NA TRBD1 15 TRBJ1-6
CASSQGSTGSYNEQFF TGCGCCAGCAGCCAGGGATCGACAGGCTCCTACAATGAGCAGTTCTTC TRBV4-3 NA NA 16 TRBJ2-1
CASSSSRRGRSYEQYF TGTGCCAGCAGCTCTTCGAGGAGGGGGCGATCCTACGAGCAGTACTTC TRBV7-9 NA NA 16 TRBJ2-7
CASSRKFSSTGELFF TGTGCCAGTTCCCGTAAGTTCTCGAGCACCGGGGAGCTGTTTTTT TRBV19 NA NA 15 TRBJ2-2
CAWSVRSTSGGARRYEQYF TGTGCCTGGAGTGTACGATCGACTAGCGGGGGGGCCCGACGGTACGAGCAGTACTTC TRBV30 once TRBD2 19 TRBJ2-7
CASSQGQDLYEQYF TGTGCCAGCAGCCAGGGACAGGACCTTTACGAGCAGTACTTC TRBV9 once TRBD1 14 TRBJ2-7
CASSVHGQWTYEQYF TGTGCCAGCAGCGTACATGGGCAGTGGACCTACGAGCAGTACTTC TRBV9 NA NA 15 TRBJ2-7
CASSSGAGGETQYF TGTGCCAGCAGCAGCGGAGCCGGGGGGGAGACGCAGTATTTT TRBV5-6 NA TRBD2 14 TRBJ2-3
CASSDPRRAVGTEAFF TGTGCCAGCAGTGATCCGAGGAGGGCGGTAGGCACTGAAGCTTTCTTT TRBV6-1 NA NA 16 TRBJ1-1
CASSPGQAEQYF TGCGCCAGCAGCCCGGGACAGGCAGAGCAGTACTTC TRBV4-1 NA TRBD1 12 TRBJ2-7
CASGLGQGVETQYF TGTGCTAGTGGTCTCGGACAGGGGGTGGAGACCCAGTACTTC TRBV12-5 NA TRBD1 14 TRBJ2-5
CASSGGLNTEAFF TGTGCCAGTTCAGGGGGCCTGAACACTGAAGCTTTCTTT TRBV19 NA TRBD1 13 TRBJ1-1
CSVTLLAGESEQYF TGCAGCGTCACACTACTAGCGGGGGAGTCCGAGCAGTACTTC TRBV29-1 NA TRBD2 14 TRBJ2-7
CASSALDKNTGELFF TGTGCCAGCAGCGCTCTGGACAAGAACACCGGGGAGCTGTTTTTT TRBV7-9 NA NA 15 TRBJ2-2
CASSLGLESQETQYF TGTGCCAGCAGCTTAGGACTAGAGTCGCAGGAGACCCAGTACTTC TRBV7-6 NA NA 15 TRBJ2-5
CASSRGQGRYTEAFF TGTGCCAGCAGCCGGGGACAGGGGCGATACACTGAAGCTTTCTTT TRBV5-6 NA TRBD1 15 TRBJ1-1
CASSLLAGADTQYF TGTGCCAGCAGCTTACTAGCGGGGGCCGATACGCAGTATTTT TRBV7-9 NA TRBD2 14 TRBJ2-3
CASSLEQTEQFF TGCGCCAGCAGCTTGGAACAGACTGAGCAGTTCTTC TRBV5-1 NA NA 12 TRBJ2-1
CASSPRRRGTEAFF TGTGCCAGCAGCCCAAGGCGCAGGGGCACTGAAGCTTTCTTT TRBV7-9 NA NA 14 TRBJ1-1
CASSESGDGGEAFF TGCGCCAGCAGTGAATCGGGGGACGGGGGGGAAGCTTTCTTT TRBV10-1 NA NA 14 TRBJ1-1
CAGQKPIGTGGGYGYTF TGTGCCGGACAAAAACCGATAGGGACAGGCGGCGGCTATGGCTACACCTTC TRBV2 NA TRBD1 17 TRBJ1-2
CASSQTGNILSGYTF TGTGCCAGCAGCCAGACAGGGAATATCCTATCGGGCTACACCTTC TRBV13 NA TRBD1 15 TRBJ1-2
CASSLAGRASQYF TGCGCCAGCAGCTTGGCGGGGAGGGCCTCACAGTACTTC TRBV5-1 NA TRBD2 13 TRBJ2-7
CASSLAPTGYSPLHF TGTGCCAGCAGCTTGGCCCCGACAGGGTACTCACCCCTCCACTTT TRBV5-5 NA TRBD1 15 TRBJ1-6
CASSPPSVTDTQYF TGTGCCAGCAGCCCCCCGAGCGTCACAGATACGCAGTATTTT TRBV7-9 NA NA 14 TRBJ2-3
CASSPPGQQETQYF TGTGCCAGCTCACCACCGGGACAGCAAGAGACCCAGTACTTC TRBV18 NA TRBD1 14 TRBJ2-5
CASSYTDCCSYEQYF TGTGCCAGCAGTTACACGGACTGCTGCTCCTACGAGCAGTACTTC TRBV6-5 NA NA 15 TRBJ2-7
CASSLSRGRETQYF TGTGCCAGCAGTTTATCTCGGGGTCGAGAGACCCAGTACTTC TRBV27 NA NA 14 TRBJ2-5
CASSVGGWETQYF TGTGCCAGCAGCGTCGGGGGGTGGGAGACCCAGTACTTC TRBV7-9 NA TRBD2 13 TRBJ2-5
CASTPDGDRGAQPQHF TGTGCCAGTACCCCCGACGGCGACAGGGGTGCCCAGCCCCAGCATTTT TRBV19 NA TRBD1 16 TRBJ1-5
CAWSYGVGYTF TGTGCCTGGAGTTACGGAGTAGGCTACACCTTC TRBV30 NA NA 11 TRBJ1-2
CSVVGTSGGQETQYF TGCAGCGTTGTGGGGACTAGCGGGGGGCAAGAGACCCAGTACTTC TRBV29-1 NA TRBD2 15 TRBJ2-5
CASSSQTGGSYEQYF TGTGCCAGCAGCTCCCAGACAGGGGGCTCCTACGAGCAGTACTTC TRBV7-8 NA TRBD1 15 TRBJ2-7
CASKLGQGALEQFF TGTGCCAGCAAGTTGGGACAGGGGGCACTGGAGCAGTTCTTC TRBV6-5 NA TRBD1 14 TRBJ2-1
CASGRDMNTEAFF TGCGCCAGCGGCCGTGACATGAACACTGAAGCTTTCTTT TRBV5-1 few NA 13 TRBJ1-1
CASSLGVQGGGYTF TGTGCCAGCAGCTTAGGGGTCCAGGGTGGTGGCTACACCTTC TRBV7-6 NA NA 14 TRBJ1-2
CASSGRGPWREKLFF TGTGCCAGCAGTGGCCGTGGGCCATGGAGGGAAAAACTGTTTTTT TRBV6-1 few NA 15 TRBJ1-4
CASSLTGTGELFF TGTGCCAGCAGCTTAACGGGCACCGGGGAGCTGTTTTTT TRBV7-2 NA NA 13 TRBJ2-2
CASSLAPQGSAYEQYF TGTGCCAGCAGCTTAGCGCCCCAGGGGAGTGCCTACGAGCAGTACTTC TRBV7-8 NA NA 16 TRBJ2-7
CASRREYEQYF TGTGCCAGCAGACGAGAATACGAGCAGTACTTC TRBV11-2 NA NA 11 TRBJ2-7
CASSYEADTEAFF TGTGCCAGCAGTTATGAGGCGGACACTGAAGCTTTCTTT TRBV6-5 few NA 13 TRBJ1-1
CASRPTSDRPYEQYF TGTGCCAGCAGACCAACCTCGGACAGGCCCTACGAGCAGTACTTC TRBV6-9 few TRBD1 15 TRBJ2-7
CASSLRPGQLGNTIYF TGTGCCAGCAGCTTAAGACCGGGACAGCTTGGAAACACCATATATTTT TRBV7-8 NA TRBD1 16 TRBJ1-3
CASSPRFTEAFF TGTGCCAGCAGTCCGCGCTTCACTGAAGCTTTCTTT TRBV27 NA NA 12 TRBJ1-1
CASSLPTGELFF TGCGCCAGCAGCTTGCCTACCGGGGAGCTGTTTTTT TRBV5-1 NA NA 12 TRBJ2-2
CASSFRDRGNSEYF TGTGCCAGCAGCTTCCGGGACAGGGGGAACTCGGAGTATTTT TRBV13 NA TRBD1 14 TRBJ2-3
CASSGQGTGGNEQFF TGTGCCAGTAGTGGACAGGGAACCGGAGGCAATGAGCAGTTCTTC TRBV19 NA TRBD1 15 TRBJ2-1
CASSADRAEQYF TGTGCCAGCAGTGCTGACAGGGCGGAGCAGTACTTC TRBV2 NA TRBD1 12 TRBJ2-5